These 14 T cell receptor beta chains were all obtained from the same sample, sequenced in a study of cytomegalovirus exposure and HLA in healthy donors. 60 Vbeta and 13 Jbeta primers were used in PCR. This table comes from immunoSEQ multiplex PCR, and its TCRdb copy is limited to in-frame clones, with some not included. The sample has 100,000 to 150,000 clones; 81% are singletons. The sample taken for sequencing was PBMCs. The receptors here all came from a man aged 18 to 35 in good health and CMV-seronegative.

This clone is a singleton in its sample. J is TRBJ2-4 and V is TRBV10-3; TRBD2 might be the D (6 bases). Germline V lookup: CDR1 ENHRY, CDR2 SYGVKD. V was shortened by 4 bases and J by 7 bases, with 11 bases between the two germline ends. This CDR3 is 13 amino acids long. CDR3 sequence reads: CAISATSLNIQYF. In DNA, the CDR3 is TGTGCCATCAGTGCGACTAGTTTGAACATTCAGTACTTC.

V usage is TRBV5-1 and J usage is TRBJ2-4; the match to TRBD1 covers 10 bases. V was clipped by 4 bases and J by 1 base; unmatched bases: 5. Germline V gives CDR1 SGHRS, CDR2 YFSETQ. CDR3 length: 16 amino acids. CDR3 loop: CASSAGQGTAKNIQYF. The CDR3 bases are TGCGCCAGCAGCGCGGGACAGGGGACGGCCAAAAACATTCAGTACTTC.

The gene calls are TRBV7-8 and TRBJ1-6; 9 bases line up with TRBD1. CDR3 length equals 15 residues. Losses at the gene ends were 4 bases for V and 9 bases for J; bases not matched to a gene: 7. The germline gives CDR1 SGHVS, CDR2 FQNEAQ. In DNA form, the CDR3 reads TGTGCCAGCAGCTCTCCCACAGGGGGCGGTTCACCCCTCCACTTT. As protein: CASSSPTGGGSPLHF.

The chain joins TRBV27 to TRBJ2-5; D is unresolved. Germline CDR1 is MNHEY and CDR2 is SMNVEV (reference sequence). CDR3 length: 13 residues. Trimming took 3 bases from V and 2 from J, leaving 7 bases between them. The CDR3 here is CASSLGRQETQYF. The CDR3 DNA sequence: TGTGCCAGCAGTTTGGGCAGGCAAGAGACCCAGTACTTC.

This rearrangement joins TRBV30 to TRBJ2-7; tentative D call: TRBD1 (6 bases). V was clipped by 1 base and J by 5 bases, with 15 bases between them. The CDR3 extends over 14 amino acids. Germline V gives CDR1 GTSNPN, CDR2 SVGIG (reference sequence). The CDR3 nucleotides are TGTGCCTGGAGTGCCTCTCTACAGGGCCACGAGCAGTACTTC. Translating gives CAWSASLQGHEQYF.

This chain links TRBV4-3 with TRBJ2-7; a weak D match, TRBD2 (6 bases). The V end lost 0 bases, the J end lost 6 bases, and 15 bases lay between the germline ends. The germline V gene encodes CDR1 LGHNA and CDR2 YSLEER. The CDR3 loop spans 15 amino acids. The CDR3 nucleotides are TGCGCCAGCAGCCAAGAGGGCAGGGAGGATAGCGAGCAGTACTTC. It specifies CASSQEGREDSEQYF.

The chain is built from TRBV29-1 and TRBJ1-1; D uncertain. V was shortened by 6 bases and J by 5 bases, with 7 bases between the two germline ends. Germline CDR1 reads SQVTM; CDR2 reads ANQGSEA. The CDR3 spans 10 residues. CDR3 region: CSVPGTEAFF. The CDR3 DNA is TGCAGCGTCCCCGGGACTGAAGCTTTCTTT. Variable domain in full (rest from reference TRBV29-1 and TRBJ1-1): SAVISQKPSRDICQRGTSLTIQCQVDSQVTMMFWYRQQPGQSLTLIATANQGSEATYESGFVIDKFPISRPNLTFSTLTVSNMSPEDSSIYLCSVPGTEAFFGQGTRLTVV.

This chain uses TRBV15 with TRBJ2-3; D is undetermined. The V end was cut by 3 bases, the J end by 5 bases, with 12 bases between. The CDR3 spans 14 residues. Germline CDR1 LNHNV, CDR2 YYDKDF (reference sequence). The CDR3 DNA sequence: TGTGCCACCAGCAGCCCAGGCAGGAAAGATACGCAGTATTTT. Protein sequence: CATSSPGRKDTQYF.

The gene calls are TRBV10-3 and TRBJ2-5, with a tentative D call TRBD2 (6 bases). In germline, CDR1 is ENHRY, CDR2 SYGVKD. The CDR3 length is 13 residues. The CDR3 coding sequence is TGTGCTATACGCCGGGAGACCCAAGAGACCCAGTACTTC. This codes for CAIRRETQETQYF.

The chain combines TRBV5-1 with TRBJ1-2; D is undetermined. Trimming stripped 5 bases from V and 1 base from J, with 6 bases between. Germline CDR1 SGHRS, CDR2 YFSETQ. The CDR3 is 12 amino acids. The CDR3 coding sequence is TGCGCCAGCAGATCCGGTAACTATGGCTACACCTTC. This encodes CASRSGNYGYTF.

This sequence joins TRBV5-1 and TRBJ1-6, with D perhaps matching TRBD1 (6 bases). CDR3 length: 16 amino acids. The germline V and J ends were trimmed by 0 bases and 9 bases, with 16 bases remaining between them. CDR1 SGHRS and CDR2 YFSETQ come from the germline V gene. The CDR3 bases are TGCGCCAGCAGCTTGGAGGTACAGGGATCTGGTTCACCCCTCCACTTT. Translating gives CASSLEVQGSGSPLHF.

The table lists this clone with a count of one. This chain joins TRBV2 and TRBJ2-2; TRBD1 agrees at 8 bases. The CDR3 extends over 16 amino acids. The junction had 12 bases not matched to a gene; V was cut back by 7 bases and J by 5 bases. The V gene's germline CDR1 is SNHLY and CDR2 FYNNEI. The CDR3 region has the DNA TGTGCCAGCATGACCGGACAGGGAGTATTAACCGGGGAGCTGTTTTTT. Its protein is CASMTGQGVLTGELFF.

The chain joins TRBV7-9 to TRBJ2-1, with TRBD2 matching 8 bases. Germline CDR1 and CDR2: SEHNR and FQNEAQ (reference sequence). The J segment lost 2 bases and the V segment lost 5 bases, leaving 8 bases of the junction unmatched. This CDR3 contains 16 residues. The CDR3 sequence: CASSPTSGGTYNEQFF. DNA for the CDR3: TGTGCCAGCAGCCCCACGAGCGGGGGAACCTACAATGAGCAGTTCTTC.

This clone turned up a few times. V is TRBV7-9 and J is TRBJ1-2, with a weak D call TRBD1 (5 bases). The CDR3 totals 13 residues. V shed 5 bases and J shed 1 base, with 8 bases lying between them. The germline CDR1 and CDR2 sequences are SEHNR and FQNEAQ (reference sequence). The CDR3 protein is CASSHDSNYGYTF. In nucleotides, the CDR3 is TGTGCCAGCAGCCATGACAGTAACTATGGCTACACCTTC.